This entry features one T cell receptor (beta chain) sequence. This sample is drawn from a study of T cells in Graves' hyperthyroidism and ophthalmopathy. Amplified TCR beta CDR3 regions derived from RNA transcripts. The TCR CDR3 first-round RT-PCR relied on the HTBI primer set. TCRdb reprocessed the multiplex PCR reads with MiXCR, giving one entry per CDR3 protein. The sample yields fewer than 650,000 distinct CDR3 sequences, more than 13% seen once. There are 13 residues in the CDR3. V shed 3 bases and J shed 10 bases, with 14 bases lying between them. The sequence was collected from a woman aged 18-29 years with Graves' ophthalmopathy. The rearrangement uses TRBV12-3 or TRBV12-4 and TRBJ2-3; tentative D call: TRBD1 (6 bases). Sequencing was done on a sample of blood. CDR3 residues: CASSLTHEGAQYF. CDR3 DNA: TGTGCCAGCAGTTTGACCCACGAGGGGGCGCAGTATTTT.